A single sample is the source of the 17 T cell receptor beta chains below, sequenced in a study of persistence of HIV-infected CD4 T cells. Sequencing used immunoSEQ version 4 in survey mode. Only in-frame clones appear in the TCRdb table, and some are missing; sequencing was by immunoSEQ multiplex PCR. Found here are 25,000 to 35,000 clones, 82% of them singletons; the top ten hold roughly 0.9%. No antigens are known for them. Stimulation used 8 to 10 ug/mL lysate from CMV-infected fibroblasts. CD40L-negative CD69-negative CD45RO-high memory CD4+ T cells were sorted as populations depleted of antigen-responding cells. The source was CD4+ T cells sorted from PBMCs after 18-hour stimulation, collected from a patient who received antiretroviral therapy. Source of these receptors: an adult man with HIV who was CMV-seropositive.

The rearrangement links TRBV25-1 to TRBJ1-2, with D possibly matching TRBD1 (6 bases). This CDR3 contains 14 residues. The V and J ends lost 5 bases and 7 bases respectively, with 17 bases between them. The germline CDR1 and CDR2 sequences are MGHDK and SYGVNS. CDR3 sequence reads: CASSPLRWGAGYTF. Written as DNA, the CDR3 is TGTGCCAGCAGTCCCCTAAGGTGGGGGGCTGGCTACACCTTC.

This clone was detected a few times. The V gene is TRBV13, the J gene TRBJ1-1; D ambiguous. The V and J ends lost 4 bases and 8 bases respectively, with 11 bases between them. Germline V gene sequence: CDR1 PRHDT, CDR2 FYEKMQ (reference sequence). The CDR3 length is 12 residues. Written as DNA, the CDR3 is TGTGCCAGCAGCTCCCGGTGGACGGAAGCTTTCTTT. Its translation: CASSSRWTEAFF.

V is TRBV7-9 and J is TRBJ1-6; TRBD1 matches 9 bases. This CDR3 region has 14 residues. The trim removed 6 bases at V and 8 bases at J, leaving 5 bases unmatched. Germline CDR1 reads SEHNR; CDR2 reads FQNEAQ (reference sequence). CDR3 amino acids: CASSFGQGHSPLHF. CDR3 nucleotide sequence: TGTGCCAGCAGTTTCGGACAGGGGCATTCACCCCTCCACTTT.

The table lists this clone with a few counts. This chain connects TRBV27 to TRBJ1-4; a possible D gene is TRBD1 (5 bases). The CDR3 is made up of 14 amino acids. With 2 bases removed from V and 11 bases from J, the gap between germline ends came to 15 bases. Germline values: CDR1 MNHEY, CDR2 SMNVEV (reference sequence). For the CDR3, the DNA is TGTGCCAGCAGTTTAGGGGGAGCGGTCAAGAAACTGTTTTTT. It specifies CASSLGGAVKKLFF.

The chain is built from TRBV6-5 and TRBJ2-2; a possible D gene is TRBD1 (6 bases). Trimming left V 6 bases short and J 5 bases short, with 10 bases between. The CDR3 has 13 residues. CDR1 MNHEY and CDR2 SVGAGI come from the germline V gene. DNA for the CDR3: TGTGCCAGCAGGAACAGGGCTACCGGGGAGCTGTTTTTT. This gives the protein CASRNRATGELFF.

The chain has TRBV7-6 and TRBJ2-5, with TRBD2 matching 11 bases. Germline V CDR1 and CDR2: SGHVS, FNYEAQ. Germline trimming cut 1 base from V and 4 bases from J; bases unmatched to any gene: 8. This CDR3 comprises 17 residues. CDR3 DNA: TGTGCCAGCAGCTTAGGTAGCGGGGGGGCCGCGAGAGAGACCCAGTACTTC. It is translated as CASSLGSGGAARETQYF.

This chain connects TRBV4-3 to TRBJ2-1, with D perhaps matching TRBD2 (7 bases). V gave up 0 bases and J gave up 1 base, with 13 bases separating them. The CDR3 is made up of 17 amino acids. Germline V gene lookup returns CDR1 LGHNA and CDR2 YSLEER. The CDR3 region is CASSQEAGGPSYNEQFF. For the CDR3, the DNA is TGCGCCAGCAGCCAAGAGGCCGGGGGGCCTTCCTACAATGAGCAGTTCTTC.

The chain couples TRBV5-5 to TRBJ2-5; D gene unclear. The germline V gene encodes CDR1 SGHKS and CDR2 YYEKEE (reference sequence). The CDR3 runs to 13 residues. Trimming removed 0 bases at V and 5 bases at J, with 8 bases between. The CDR3 region has the DNA TGTGCCAGCAGCTTGGGTCAAAGGGAGACCCAGTACTTC. It encodes CASSLGQRETQYF.

The V call is TRBV7-8, the J call TRBJ2-6; 11 bases map to TRBD2. The CDR3 contains 19 residues. Looked up from germline, CDR1 is SGHVS and CDR2 is FQNEAQ. The J segment lost 1 base and the V segment lost 1 base, leaving 6 bases of the junction unmatched. The DNA of the CDR3 is TGTGCCAGCAGCTTAGGGAGACTAGCGGGGAGATCTGGGGCCAACGTCCTGACTTTC. Amino acids: CASSLGRLAGRSGANVLTF.

V gene TRBV6-5 combines with J gene TRBJ2-3; TRBD1 is a possible D gene (6 bases). V was pared by 3 bases and J by 2 bases, with 12 bases between. Germline CDR1 and CDR2: MNHEY and SVGAGI. CDR3 length equals 15 residues. This CDR3 is CASSYTGHNTDTQYF. Here the CDR3 DNA reads TGTGCCAGCAGTTATACGGGACACAACACAGATACGCAGTATTTT.

The rearrangement links TRBV24-1 to TRBJ2-1; maybe TRBD1 (5 bases). The length of the CDR3 is 15 residues. Germline CDR1 reads KGHDR; CDR2 reads SFDVKD. Trimming left V 3 bases short and J 6 bases short, with 14 bases between. CDR3 residues: CATSDIGARGNEQFF. Here the CDR3 DNA reads TGTGCCACCAGTGATATAGGGGCTAGGGGCAATGAGCAGTTCTTC.

The V gene is TRBV7-2, the J gene TRBJ1-5; the match to TRBD1 covers 8 bases. V shed 1 base and J 0 bases; nucleotides not matched to a gene: 5. The germline V gene encodes CDR1 SGHTA and CDR2 FQGNSA. The CDR3 totals 17 residues. CDR3 sequence reads: CASSLVGGTGSNQPQHF. The CDR3 nucleotides are TGTGCCAGCAGCTTAGTCGGTGGGACAGGTAGCAATCAGCCCCAGCATTTT.

This clone was detected only once. The J gene is TRBJ2-2, the V gene TRBV4-2, with TRBD2 matching 10 bases. Trimming removed 8 bases from V and 7 bases from J; junction bases left unmatched: 13. Germline V CDR1 and CDR2: LGHNA, YNFKEQ. This CDR3 has 16 amino acids. The CDR3 here is CASGRVAGGMGGELFF. CDR3 coding DNA: TGTGCCAGCGGACGGGTAGCGGGGGGCATGGGCGGGGAGCTGTTTTTT.

The chain recombines TRBV3-1 (or the pseudogene TRBV3-2) with TRBJ2-6; 7 bases agree with TRBD1. The CDR3 runs 16 residues. Per the germline V gene, CDR1 is LGHDT and CDR2 is YNNKEL (reference sequence). The V segment lost 4 bases and the J segment 4 bases; nucleotides outside the gene matches: 7. The CDR3 DNA sequence: TGTGCCAGCAGCCGACAGGGAGTGTCGGGGGCCAACGTCCTGACTTTC. This gives the protein CASSRQGVSGANVLTF.

V gene TRBV19 combines with J gene TRBJ2-3; TRBD2 aligns across 10 bases. Trimming took 2 bases from V and 2 from J; bases not matched to a gene: 4. This CDR3 has 16 amino acids. Germline assignment: CDR1 LNHDA and CDR2 SQIVND (reference sequence). The CDR3 region has the DNA TGTGCCAGTAGTATACGAGCGGGGGGGCTCACAGATACGCAGTATTTT. Its protein product is CASSIRAGGLTDTQYF.

J is TRBJ2-5 and V is TRBV19; 11 nucleotides agree with TRBD2. The CDR3 is made up of 15 amino acids. After removal of 4 bases from V and 1 base from J, the junction contained 2 bases not matched to a gene. Germline loops: CDR1 LNHDA, CDR2 SQIVND (reference sequence). CDR3 residues: CASSTSGGPQETQYF. The CDR3 DNA sequence: TGTGCCAGTAGTACTAGCGGGGGGCCCCAAGAGACCCAGTACTTC.

The chain uses TRBV6-5 and TRBJ1-1, with D hard to call. CDR1 and CDR2 from the germline V gene are MNHEY and SVGAGI. The length of the CDR3 is 16 residues. Trimming stripped 3 bases from V and 0 bases from J, with 14 bases between. As DNA, the CDR3 is TGTGCCAGCAGTTATTTCCAGGACCGCATGAACACTGAAGCTTTCTTT. It is translated as CASSYFQDRMNTEAFF.